This T cell receptor (beta chain) appears in the sequencing data of a study of control samples from healthy donors and cancer patients. The data were produced by immunoSEQ multiplex PCR, yet TCRdb's version contains in-frame clones alone and is incomplete. The sample contains around 80,000 clones, about 90% of which appear only once. Trimming left V 7 bases short and J 6 bases short, with 11 bases between. This CDR3 is 12 amino acids long. The material sequenced was blood. This TCR derives from a man aged 45 to 65 in good health. The rearrangement links TRBV12-3 or TRBV12-4 to TRBJ2-3, with D maybe TRBD1 (6 bases). The CDR3 is CASTWTVDTQYF. CDR3 DNA sequence: TGTGCCAGCACCTGGACAGTGGATACGCAGTATTTT.